The rows below give T cell receptor beta chains drawn from one sample of a study of identical twins. MiXCR, applied by TCRdb to the 5' RACE reads, yields one record per CDR3 protein. The table includes fewer than 800,000 distinct CDR3 sequences, 7.1% detected once. The same specimen was also included in a second study, on yellow fever vaccine responses in identical twins.

Material for sequencing was PBMCs. The receptors come from a woman aged 18-29 years in good health. CDR3s include the opening cysteine and the closing phenylalanine or tryptophan. The order of the fields is CDR3 DNA, CDR3 protein, J gene, D gene, clone size, V gene. D genes are given only for firm matches. Clone sizes are given selectively: once, few, many, or a class where the clone is expanded.

DNA: TGCGCCAGCAGCCCCGAGCGGGACCGGAGGGAGACCCAGTACTTC
CDR3: CASSPERDRRETQYF
J: TRBJ2-5
D: TRBD2
size: NA
V: TRBV5-1

DNA: TGTGCCAGCAGCTTAGAAGCGGCTAGCGGGAAGTTCTCCTACAATGAGCAGTTCTTC
CDR3: CASSLEAASGKFSYNEQFF
J: TRBJ2-1
D: TRBD2
size: NA
V: TRBV7-6

DNA: TGCAGCGTGGCACAGGGGATCTATGGCTACACCTTC
CDR3: CSVAQGIYGYTF
J: TRBJ1-2
D: TRBD1
size: many
V: TRBV29-1

DNA: TGCAGTGCTAGGGGTGGGAGTCAGTCCTACAATGAGCAGTTCTTC
CDR3: CSARGGSQSYNEQFF
J: TRBJ2-1
D: NA
size: few
V: TRBV20-1

DNA: TGCGCCAGCAGCCAAGAAAAACTTGGGGCACGACGAGATACGCAGTATTTT
CDR3: CASSQEKLGARRDTQYF
J: TRBJ2-3
D: NA
size: many
V: TRBV4-1

DNA: TGTGCCAGCACCCTACAGGGCGGTAAGGCAGATACGCAGTATTTT
CDR3: CASTLQGGKADTQYF
J: TRBJ2-3
D: NA
size: many
V: TRBV6-1

DNA: TGTGCCAGCAGGCAACCCGGGACAGGGACTTCTAGCACAGATACGCAGTATTTT
CDR3: CASRQPGTGTSSTDTQYF
J: TRBJ2-3
D: TRBD1
size: few
V: TRBV2

DNA: TGCAGTGCAAAGAGGGTCGATAAGGCGGAGCAGTTCTTC
CDR3: CSAKRVDKAEQFF
J: TRBJ2-1
D: NA
size: NA
V: TRBV20-1

DNA: TGTGCCACCAGTGAGAGCAGTAACTATGGCTACACCTTC
CDR3: CATSESSNYGYTF
J: TRBJ1-2
D: NA
size: many
V: TRBV24-1

DNA: TGCGCCAGCAGCACGGGACAGGGGTACGAGCAGTACTTC
CDR3: CASSTGQGYEQYF
J: TRBJ2-7
D: TRBD1
size: many
V: TRBV5-1

DNA: TGCAGCGTTTATACAGGGGCCGAGTGCACAGATACGCAGTATTTT
CDR3: CSVYTGAECTDTQYF
J: TRBJ2-3
D: TRBD1
size: NA
V: TRBV29-1

DNA: TGTGCCACCAGTGATTTCCGGGGGCTCAACACCGGGGAGCTGTTTTTT
CDR3: CATSDFRGLNTGELFF
J: TRBJ2-2
D: NA
size: many
V: TRBV24-1

DNA: TGTGCCAGCAGCATTTCCCCGAGGGGAGACACTGAAGCTTTCTTT
CDR3: CASSISPRGDTEAFF
J: TRBJ1-1
D: NA
size: NA
V: TRBV21-1

DNA: TGTGCCAGCAGCTTAAACAGACTAGCGGGGACCCGGAGTGGAGAGACCCAGTACTTC
CDR3: CASSLNRLAGTRSGETQYF
J: TRBJ2-5
D: TRBD2
size: NA
V: TRBV11-2

DNA: TGCGCCAGCAGTTGGGATAGCGGGAGGGCCCTCACCGGGGAGCTGTTTTTT
CDR3: CASSWDSGRALTGELFF
J: TRBJ2-2
D: TRBD2
size: NA
V: TRBV5-1

DNA: TGTGCCTGCACCCAAAATCCCCCCATGGGCGGCCTCAATGAGCAGTTCTTC
CDR3: CACTQNPPMGGLNEQFF
J: TRBJ2-1
D: NA
size: NA
V: TRBV3-1